The T cell receptor (beta chain) described here comes from a study of neurological immune-mediated disorders (dated by TCRdb to between 2018 and 2021). Notes on the research overall: Of the roughly 34 multiple sclerosis patients, roughly 30 had relapsing-remitting MS and 3 had secondary progressive MS. Of the 60 to 70 subjects in the cohort, around 14 were HAM/TSP patients, about 34 were multiple sclerosis patients, and 20 were healthy controls. Longitudinal samples, technical triplicates and paired sorted CD4+ and CD8+ T-cell subsets, alongside PBMC samples, were included among the approximately 110 TCR-beta libraries. Peripheral blood TCR-beta repertoires from patients with HTLV-I-associated myelopathy (HAM/TSP), patients with multiple sclerosis, and healthy controls were compared in the study using UMI-based sequencing. Overall study results and their limits: TCR clonal expansion was highest in HAM/TSP patients and lowest in MS patients, with MS patients falling below even healthy controls. No clinical or MRI features were associated with the MS cluster, and the authors said that larger cohorts are needed. No identical CDR3 amino acid sequences were found to be shared among expanded clones across subjects, suggesting that TCR-beta repertoires were private in all groups. In phylogenetic analysis, the repertoires of 18 of 34 MS patients grouped into a cluster of related CDR3 sequences, which suggests a possible signature at the repertoire level.

The V end loses 1 base and the J end loses 3 bases, and a stretch of 6 bases separates them. From a lookup of the germline V gene, CDR1 and CDR2 are KGHSH and LQKENI. The CDR3 spans 13 residues, from the cysteine through the phenylalanine. Only the CDR3 region is kept as DNA, spanning 39 bases read in frame from base 1. This clonotype was detected many times. Its specific antigen is unknown. Base qualities are not provided; no much larger clone lies one nucleotide away. cDNA synthesis used template-switch 5'RACE with a primer carrying a 10-nucleotide random unique molecular identifier tagging each TCR transcript. Every sequencing run yielded over 170 million TCR-beta sequences covering 15-18 subjects. The RNeasy kit was used to extract total RNA. The KAPA Real-time Library Amplification kit was used to amplify TCR-beta VDJ regions with primers targeting the TCR constant region and the 5'RACE anchor. Sample indexes and Illumina adaptors were added in a first PCR, and a second PCR then increased library yield. After Ampure bead purification, the roughly 650 bp TCR product was size-selected on a 2% E-gel SizeSelection system. Before pooling, library quality was checked on a Bioanalyzer, concentration was measured with Qubit, and libraries were quantified with the Kapa Library Quantification kit. Libraries were sequenced paired-end 2 x 150 bp on an Illumina HiSeq 2500. To increase sequence diversity, about 25-30% phiX was spiked into each library pool. As for how the authors treated the data: Quality-filtered reads were processed with the UMI-based MiGEC pipeline, and over 90% of raw TCR sequences were removed by the MiGEC pipeline during error correction. VDJ genes were aligned to IMGT germline references, and each clonotype was defined by a unique CDR3 amino acid sequence together with V-J genes. VDJtools evaluated clonal expansion, Shannon diversity and CDR3 relatedness (CalcPairwiseDistances, ClusterSamples); CLCbio workbench built phylogenetic trees. Expanded clones were defined as having at least 8 unique UMIs, based on coefficient-of-variation modelling across technical triplicates. The public sequencing data were trimmed at Q25 with fastp and processed into clonotypes with MiXCR by TCRdb, which kept only in-frame beta chains. Each CDR3 protein appears once, grouped with its most common genes and DNA. The authors' filters were not applied to this entry. In this sample the table shows 80,000 to 95,000 distinct CDR3 sequences, around 3.6% of which occur a single time. Together, the top ten hold roughly 2.9% of the sample.

For unsorted PBMC libraries, 2 million PBMCs were used after storage in RNAlater at -80 degrees C until RNA extraction. Multiple sclerosis patients were enrolled in a US clinical protocol under which disease progression was evaluated by magnetic resonance imaging. Peripheral blood underwent Ficoll-Hypaque density gradient centrifugation to isolate PBMCs, which were then cryopreserved in liquid nitrogen. Material for sequencing was PBMCs. This receptor was taken from a woman between 45 and 65 years old with multiple sclerosis. This sequence uses TRBV18 and TRBJ1-1, with the D gene too uncertain to name. DNA sequence: TGTGCCAGCTCACCACAACCGGACACTGAAGCTTTCTTT. Its translation reads: CASSPQPDTEAFF.